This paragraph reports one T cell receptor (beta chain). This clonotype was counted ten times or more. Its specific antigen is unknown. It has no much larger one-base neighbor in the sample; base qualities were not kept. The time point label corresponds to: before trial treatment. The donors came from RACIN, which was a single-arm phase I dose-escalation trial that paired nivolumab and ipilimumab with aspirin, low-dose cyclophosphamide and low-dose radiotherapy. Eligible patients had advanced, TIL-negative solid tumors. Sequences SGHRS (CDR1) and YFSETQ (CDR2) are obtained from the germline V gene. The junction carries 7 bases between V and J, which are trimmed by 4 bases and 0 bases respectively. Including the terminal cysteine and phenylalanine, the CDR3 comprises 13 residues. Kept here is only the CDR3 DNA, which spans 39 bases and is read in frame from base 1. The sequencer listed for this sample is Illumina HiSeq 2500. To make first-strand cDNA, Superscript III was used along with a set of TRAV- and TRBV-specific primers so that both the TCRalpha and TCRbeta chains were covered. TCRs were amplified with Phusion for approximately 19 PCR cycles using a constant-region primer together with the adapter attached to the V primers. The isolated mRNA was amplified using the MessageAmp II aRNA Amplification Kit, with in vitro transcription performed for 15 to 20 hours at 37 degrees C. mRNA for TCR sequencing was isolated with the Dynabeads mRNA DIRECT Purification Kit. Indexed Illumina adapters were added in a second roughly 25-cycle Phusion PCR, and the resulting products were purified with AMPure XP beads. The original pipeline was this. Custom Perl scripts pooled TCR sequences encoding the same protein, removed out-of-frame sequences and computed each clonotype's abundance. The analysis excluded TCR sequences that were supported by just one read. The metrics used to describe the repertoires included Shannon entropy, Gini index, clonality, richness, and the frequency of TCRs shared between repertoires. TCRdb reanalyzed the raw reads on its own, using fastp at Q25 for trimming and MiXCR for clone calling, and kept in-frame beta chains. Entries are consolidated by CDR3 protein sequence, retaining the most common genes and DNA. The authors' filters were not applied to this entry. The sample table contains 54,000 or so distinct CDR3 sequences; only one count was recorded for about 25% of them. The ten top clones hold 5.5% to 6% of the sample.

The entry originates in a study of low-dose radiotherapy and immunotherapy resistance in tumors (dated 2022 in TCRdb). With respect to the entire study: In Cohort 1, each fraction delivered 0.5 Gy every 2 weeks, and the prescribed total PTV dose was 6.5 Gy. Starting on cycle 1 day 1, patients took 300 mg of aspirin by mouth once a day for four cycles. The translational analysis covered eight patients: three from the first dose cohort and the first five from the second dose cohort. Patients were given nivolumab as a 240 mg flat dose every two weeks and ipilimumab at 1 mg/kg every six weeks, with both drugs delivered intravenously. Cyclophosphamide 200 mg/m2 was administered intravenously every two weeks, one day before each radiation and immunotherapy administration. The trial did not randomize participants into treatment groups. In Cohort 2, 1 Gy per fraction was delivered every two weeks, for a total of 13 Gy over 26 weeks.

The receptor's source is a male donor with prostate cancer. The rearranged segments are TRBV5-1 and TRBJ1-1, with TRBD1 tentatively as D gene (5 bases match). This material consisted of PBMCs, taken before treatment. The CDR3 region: CASSQGMNTEAFF. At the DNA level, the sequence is TGCGCCAGCAGCCAGGGCATGAACACTGAAGCTTTCTTT. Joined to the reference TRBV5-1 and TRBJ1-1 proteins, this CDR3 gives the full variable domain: KAGVTQTPRYLIKTRGQQVTLSCSPISGHRSVSWYQQTPGQGLQFLFEYFSETQRNKGNFPGRFSGRQFSNSRSEMNVSTLELGDSALYLCASSQGMNTEAFFGQGTRLTVV.